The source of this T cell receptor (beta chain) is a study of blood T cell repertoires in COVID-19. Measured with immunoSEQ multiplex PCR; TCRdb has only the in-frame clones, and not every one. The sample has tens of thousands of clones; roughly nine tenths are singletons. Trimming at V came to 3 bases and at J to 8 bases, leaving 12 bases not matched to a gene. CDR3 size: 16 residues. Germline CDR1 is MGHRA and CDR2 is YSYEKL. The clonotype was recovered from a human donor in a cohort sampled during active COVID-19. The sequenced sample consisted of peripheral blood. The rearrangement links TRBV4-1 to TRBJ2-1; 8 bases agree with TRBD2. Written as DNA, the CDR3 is TGCGCCAGCAGCCAGGAACCGGGACTAGATTTCTATGAGCAGTTCTTC. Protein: CASSQEPGLDFYEQFF.